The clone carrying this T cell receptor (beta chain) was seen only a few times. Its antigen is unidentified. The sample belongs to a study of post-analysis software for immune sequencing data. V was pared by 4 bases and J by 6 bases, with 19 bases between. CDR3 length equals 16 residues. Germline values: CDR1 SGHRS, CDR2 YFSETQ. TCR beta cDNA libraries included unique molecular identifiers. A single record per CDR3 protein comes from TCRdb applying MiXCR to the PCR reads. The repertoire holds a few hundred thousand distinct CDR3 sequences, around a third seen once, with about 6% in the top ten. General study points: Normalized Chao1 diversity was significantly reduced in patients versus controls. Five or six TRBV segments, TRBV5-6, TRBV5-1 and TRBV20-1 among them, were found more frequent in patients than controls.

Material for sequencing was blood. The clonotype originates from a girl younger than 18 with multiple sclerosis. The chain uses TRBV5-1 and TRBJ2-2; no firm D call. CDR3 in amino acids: CASSPLISGNSGELFF. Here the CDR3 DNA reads TGCGCCAGCAGCCCACTGATCTCGGGCAATTCCGGGGAGCTGTTTTTT.